These T cell receptor beta chains were read from a single sample in a study of beta chain features in type 1 diabetes. Profiling relied on immunoSEQ multiplex PCR, and the TCRdb table lists in-frame clones only, not all of them. The profile shows about 150,000 clones, over 8.5% of them singletons. Sequencing used central memory CD4+ T cells from blood. These receptors were collected from a man aged 18 to 30 in good health. Both conserved end residues are part of each CDR3. The D gene is left open where the match is weak. For some rows the clone size is stated as once, few or many, or as a class when expanded; others skip it.

v_gene,d_gene,j_gene,abundance,CDR3nt,CDR3aa
TRBV19,TRBD1,TRBJ1-2,few,TGTGCCAGTAGTATCGTCGCAGGGGGCGGTTATGGCTACACCTTC,CASSIVAGGGYGYTF
TRBV11-1,TRBD2,TRBJ2-3,-,TGTGCCAGCAGCCTATCGTCTAGCGGGATCCGTGCAGATACGCAGTATTTT,CASSLSSSGIRADTQYF
TRBV18,TRBD1,TRBJ2-7,-,TGTGCCAGCTCCCCAAACCCGGGACAGGGGTACGAGCAGTACTTC,CASSPNPGQGYEQYF
TRBV9,TRBD2,TRBJ2-1,-,TGTGCCAGCAGCGAACAGCGGGGGGGCTTCAATGAGCAGTTCTTC,CASSEQRGGFNEQFF
TRBV27,TRBD1,TRBJ1-1,-,TGTGCCAGCAGTTTCTTACAGGGGAAGAACACTGAAGCTTTCTTT,CASSFLQGKNTEAFF
TRBV10-3,-,TRBJ2-3,few,TGTGCCATCAGTGAGGAAAGGAAACGAATCACAGATACGCAGTATTTT,CAISEERKRITDTQYF
TRBV7-3,TRBD1,TRBJ2-5,few,TGTGCCAGCAGCTTAACGAGTAGGGGGACAGGCGATCAAGAGACCCAGTACTTC,CASSLTSRGTGDQETQYF
TRBV14,-,TRBJ1-6,-,TGTGCCAGCAGCCGCCGGGACTCAAATTCACCCCTCCACTTT,CASSRRDSNSPLHF
TRBV10-3,-,TRBJ2-7,-,TGTGCCATCAGTTTCCCGGACCAGGGGGGGAGCGACGAGCAGTACTTC,CAISFPDQGGSDEQYF
TRBV10-3,-,TRBJ2-5,-,TGTGCCATCAGTGAACAGGGAGGGCAAGAGACCCAGTACTTC,CAISEQGGQETQYF
TRBV7-2,-,TRBJ2-5,few,TGTGCCAGCAGATTTGAGGGGGAGACCCAGTACTTC,CASRFEGETQYF
TRBV7-2,TRBD1,TRBJ2-3,-,TGTGCCAGCAGCTTGTACAGGGGCGCGGGCACAGATACGCAGTATTTT,CASSLYRGAGTDTQYF
TRBV2,-,TRBJ1-2,-,TGTGCCAGCAGTGATGGGGTGAACTATGGCTACACCTTC,CASSDGVNYGYTF
TRBV4-3,-,TRBJ2-4,-,TGCGCCAGCAGAAGGGGAGGTGAAAACATTCAGTACTTC,CASRRGGENIQYF
TRBV10-3,-,TRBJ2-7,few,TGTGCCATCAGCTTCAATAACTACGAGCAGTACTTC,CAISFNNYEQYF
TRBV7-2,-,TRBJ1-5,-,TGTGCCAGCAGCTTAAGACAGGGCAATCAGCCCCAGCATTTT,CASSLRQGNQPQHF
TRBV7-2,-,TRBJ2-7,-,TGTGCCAGCAGCTTAAAGGCACGGCGGGGATCCTACGAGCAGTACTTC,CASSLKARRGSYEQYF
TRBV7-3,TRBD1,TRBJ1-2,-,TGTGCCAGCAGCTTAACACCACGGACAGGGGGGAATGGCTACACCTTC,CASSLTPRTGGNGYTF
TRBV11-2,-,TRBJ1-1,few,TGTGCCAGCACCCCAAAGATGAACACTGAAGCTTTCTTT,CASTPKMNTEAFF
TRBV4-2,TRBD2,TRBJ2-5,few,TGTGCCAGCAGCCAAGCTAGCGGGAGAGAAGAGACCCAGTACTTC,CASSQASGREETQYF
TRBV18,TRBD1,TRBJ2-5,many,TGTGCCAGCTCACCCTGGGACAGGGTTGAGGAGACCCAGTACTTC,CASSPWDRVEETQYF
TRBV28,-,TRBJ2-6,-,TGTGCCAGCAAAAAATTCTCTGGGGCCAACGTCCTGACTTTC,CASKKFSGANVLTF
TRBV7-2,TRBD1,TRBJ2-5,few,TGTGCCAGCAGGGACAGGCTTTTAGAGACCCAGTACTTC,CASRDRLLETQYF
TRBV7-2,-,TRBJ2-2,-,TGTGCCAGCAGCTTAGCTGCCGGCAGTCTGGGGACCACCGGGGAGCTGTTTTTT,CASSLAAGSLGTTGELFF
TRBV7-9,-,TRBJ2-4,few,TGTGCCAGCAGCTTGGTCGAAGCCAAAAACATTCAGTACTTC,CASSLVEAKNIQYF
TRBV11-2,TRBD2,TRBJ2-5,few,TGTGCCAGCAGCTATGGACTAGCTGGGACCCAGTACTTC,CASSYGLAGTQYF
TRBV7-2,-,TRBJ2-7,-,TGTGCCAGCAGCCACACGGGTCTCTCCTACGAGCAGTACTTC,CASSHTGLSYEQYF
TRBV19,-,TRBJ2-5,few,TGTGCCAGTAGTATGGAACCGTACCAAGAGACCCAGTACTTC,CASSMEPYQETQYF
TRBV18,-,TRBJ2-3,-,TGTGCCAGCTCACCACCGGAGAATACGCAGTATTTT,CASSPPENTQYF
TRBV4-3,-,TRBJ2-6,-,TGCGCCAGCAGCCACGACTATGACAGCTCAAACTCTGGGGCCAACGTCCTGACTTTC,CASSHDYDSSNSGANVLTF
TRBV5-6,TRBD1,TRBJ1-5,-,TGTGCCAGCAGCGGTAGGACAGGAAATCAGCCCCAGCATTTT,CASSGRTGNQPQHF
TRBV7-2,TRBD1,TRBJ1-2,few,TGTGCCAGCAGCTCCGACAGGGTTTATGGCTACACCTTC,CASSSDRVYGYTF
TRBV29-1,TRBD1,TRBJ2-7,-,TGCAGCGTCGGACAGGGGGCCGGCCCGGTGCAGTACTTC,CSVGQGAGPVQYF
TRBV30,TRBD1,TRBJ2-6,few,TGTGCCTGGGGACGGGACAGGATCTCTGGGGCCAACGTCCTGACTTTC,CAWGRDRISGANVLTF
TRBV10-3,TRBD1,TRBJ2-3,-,TGTGCCAGCATGGACAGGGGGGATACGCAGTATTTT,CASMDRGDTQYF
TRBV4-1,-,TRBJ1-2,-,TGCGCCAGCAGCCAGAGTTCCGGGACTTTTCTTGCTAACTATGGCTACACCTTC,CASSQSSGTFLANYGYTF
TRBV5-7,TRBD2,TRBJ2-3,-,TGTGCCAGCAACCCCGTAGCGGGAGAGACCACAGATACGCAGTATTTT,CASNPVAGETTDTQYF
TRBV7-2,-,TRBJ2-7,-,TGTGCCAGCAGCTTAGCTAGGGGAAGCAACGAGCAGTACTTC,CASSLARGSNEQYF
TRBV5-1,TRBD2,TRBJ2-1,many,TGCGCCAGCAGCTTGGGAATTAGCGGGATCTACAATGAGCAGTTCTTC,CASSLGISGIYNEQFF
TRBV25-1,TRBD1,TRBJ2-1,many,TGTGCGACTGGGGACAGGGGAAGAGGGGAGCAGTTCTTC,CATGDRGRGEQFF
TRBV27,-,TRBJ2-7,few,TGTGCCAGCAGTTTATACAGGGATACCTACGAGCAGTACTTC,CASSLYRDTYEQYF
TRBV30,-,TRBJ1-3,few,TGTGCCTGGAGTGTACGGCGGTCGTCGGGAAACACCATATATTTT,CAWSVRRSSGNTIYF
TRBV19,-,TRBJ2-2,-,TGTGCCAGTAGTCCGGGGACGGGGAACACCGGGGAGCTGTTTTTT,CASSPGTGNTGELFF
TRBV5-1,TRBD1,TRBJ2-3,once,TGCGCCAGCAGCTTCGGGACAGACAGCACAGATACGCAGTATTTT,CASSFGTDSTDTQYF
TRBV7-9,TRBD1,TRBJ2-7,few,TGTGCCAGCAGCCCGACAGGGGGTCTCTACGAGCAGTACTTC,CASSPTGGLYEQYF
TRBV27,-,TRBJ2-7,once,TGTGCCAGCAGCGCCGTTCCCTCCTACGAGCAGTACTTC,CASSAVPSYEQYF
TRBV7-3,TRBD1,TRBJ1-1,few,TGTGCCAGCCCTTCGGGACAGGACAACACTGAAGCTTTCTTT,CASPSGQDNTEAFF
TRBV28,TRBD2,TRBJ2-7,many,TGTGCCAGCAGTTTAGAGCTAGCGGGAAAGGGCGAGCAGTACTTC,CASSLELAGKGEQYF
TRBV18,-,TRBJ1-1,few,TGTGCCAGCTCACCACAGACTCACACTGAAGCTTTCTTT,CASSPQTHTEAFF
TRBV7-8,TRBD2,TRBJ2-7,few,TGTGCCAGCAGCGCGATGGGTGGTAGCGGGGGACACCTCCACTACGAGCAGTACTTC,CASSAMGGSGGHLHYEQYF
TRBV29-1,-,TRBJ2-7,-,TGCAGCGTTGTCCCGGGGATACGTGAGTCCTACGAGCAGTACTTC,CSVVPGIRESYEQYF
TRBV7-2,-,TRBJ1-4,-,TGTGCCAGCAGCACAGAAGGGCAAAAACTGTTTTTT,CASSTEGQKLFF
TRBV5-6,TRBD1,TRBJ1-4,many,TGTGCCAGCAGCTCCAGGACAGGGAAAAACGAAAAACTGTTTTTT,CASSSRTGKNEKLFF
TRBV27,-,TRBJ2-7,many,TGTGCCAGCGGGCGGGGAATAGGCTACGAGCAGTACTTC,CASGRGIGYEQYF
TRBV5-1,-,TRBJ2-6,few,TGCGCCAGCAGCTTGGCAATCTCTGGGGCCAACGTCCTGACTTTC,CASSLAISGANVLTF